This entry lists 20 T cell receptor beta chains sequenced from one sample in a study of cytomegalovirus exposure and HLA in healthy donors. The PCR employed 60 Vbeta primers together with 13 Jbeta primers. The repertoire was sequenced with immunoSEQ multiplex PCR; TCRdb's copy has only in-frame clones and lacks some. This table has around 170,000 clones, roughly 79% appearing once. What was sequenced was PBMCs. The receptors originated from a man in his forties in good health and CMV-seronegative.

The table lists this clone with a count of one. The genes are TRBV9 and TRBJ2-1, with D perhaps TRBD2 (5 bases). Germline V lookup: CDR1 SGDLS, CDR2 YYNGEE. The CDR3 extends over 14 amino acids. V lost 4 bases and J lost 5, with 13 bases in between. The CDR3 spells CASSPDSANNEQFF. CDR3 coding DNA: TGTGCCAGCAGCCCCGATAGCGCGAACAATGAGCAGTTCTTC.

This clone has a handful of counts. Other DNA sequences in the sample encode the same CDR3. The chain recombines TRBV10-1 with TRBJ2-1; 9 nucleotides align to TRBD2. Losses at the gene ends were 6 bases for V and 10 bases for J; bases not matched to a gene: 16. The germline gives CDR1 WNHNN, CDR2 SYGVQD (reference sequence). This CDR3 is built from 16 residues. CDR3 amino acids: CASSEGGSGRKGEQFF. In DNA form, the CDR3 reads TGCGCCAGCAGCGAAGGGGGAAGCGGGAGGAAAGGCGAGCAGTTCTTC.

The gene calls are TRBV5-4 and TRBJ1-1; TRBD1 aligns across 11 bases. Germline CDR1 is SGHNT and CDR2 is YYREEE (reference sequence). V dropped 4 bases and J dropped 2; count of bases not matched to a gene: 7. The CDR3 spans 16 residues. CDR3 residues: CASSAPGQGVNTEAFF. CDR3 DNA: TGTGCCAGCAGCGCCCCGGGACAGGGGGTAAACACTGAAGCTTTCTTT. Combining the CDR3 with reference TRBV5-4 and TRBJ1-1 gives the whole variable domain ETGVTQSPTHLIKTRGQQVTLRCSSQSGHNTVSWYQQALGQGPQFIFQYYREEENGRGNFPPRFSGLQFPNYSSELNVNALELDDSALYLCASSAPGQGVNTEAFFGQGTRLTVV.

CDR3 coding DNA: TGTGCCAGCAGTCCGTTTAGCGGGAGGGCCGCAGATACGCAGTATTTT. Amino acids: CASSPFSGRAADTQYF. The chain joins TRBV28 to TRBJ2-3; TRBD2 matches 11 bases. The length of the CDR3 is 16 residues. The V gene end was trimmed by 5 bases and the J gene end by 4 bases; junction bases not matched to a gene: 8. Germline CDR1 and CDR2: MDHEN and SYDVKM. Full variable domain (missing parts from reference TRBV28 and TRBJ2-3): DVKVTQSSRYLVKRTGEKVFLECVQDMDHENMFWYRQDPGLGLRLIYFSYDVKMKEKGDIPEGYSVSREKKERFSLILESASTNQTSMYLCASSPFSGRAADTQYFGPGTRLTVL.

The chain uses TRBV4-2 and TRBJ2-3; no definite D call. The CDR3 contains 14 residues. V was cut by 3 bases and J by 1 base, with 8 bases left in between. Germline loops: CDR1 LGHNA, CDR2 YNFKEQ. CDR3 DNA sequence: TGTGCCAGCAGCCAGGAAGAGGGCACAGATACGCAGTATTTT. Its protein is CASSQEEGTDTQYF.

This chain links TRBV19 with TRBJ2-3; 11 nucleotides line up with TRBD2. This CDR3 comprises 16 residues. J lost 6 bases, V lost 3 bases, and 8 bases had no gene match. CDR1 and CDR2 (germline): LNHDA, SQIVND (reference sequence). The CDR3 region has the DNA TGTGCCAGTAGTATGTCGGGACTAGCGGCAGTTGATACGCAGTATTTT. It encodes CASSMSGLAAVDTQYF.

The chain is built from TRBV28 and TRBJ2-7; the D gene is possibly TRBD1 (5 bases). Germline CDR1 and CDR2: MDHEN and SYDVKM. The V gene lost 7 bases and the J gene lost 0 bases, with 16 bases spanning the gap. CDR3 size: 15 residues. The DNA for the CDR3 is TGTGCCAGCATTAACCCCACAGGCAACTCCTACGAGCAGTACTTC. Translating gives CASINPTGNSYEQYF. The full variable domain, its missing parts supplied by reference TRBV28 and TRBJ2-7, is DVKVTQSSRYLVKRTGEKVFLECVQDMDHENMFWYRQDPGLGLRLIYFSYDVKMKEKGDIPEGYSVSREKKERFSLILESASTNQTSMYLCASINPTGNSYEQYFGPGTRLTVT.

The chain combines TRBV7-2 with TRBJ2-5; 14 bases align to TRBD2. Germline trimming cut 3 bases from V and 5 bases from J; bases unmatched to any gene: 5. Germline V gives CDR1 SGHTA, CDR2 FQGNSA. The CDR3 covers 16 residues. The CDR3: CASSLTSGRGLETQYF. CDR3 nucleotide sequence: TGTGCCAGCAGCTTGACTAGCGGGAGGGGATTGGAGACCCAGTACTTC.

The chain joins TRBV27 to TRBJ2-7; 9 positions agree with TRBD2. The junction had 11 bases not matched to a gene; V was cut back by 4 bases and J by 4 bases. The length of the CDR3 is 16 residues. Germline CDR1 reads MNHEY; CDR2 reads SMNVEV (reference sequence). The CDR3 region has the DNA TGTGCCAGCAGTTCCCCCATAGCGGGAGTAGGATACGAGCAGTACTTC. Translating it yields CASSSPIAGVGYEQYF.

The CDR3 DNA sequence: TGTGCCAGCAGCCAACAGGGTATGACAGATACGCAGTATTTT. Translation gives CASSQQGMTDTQYF. V usage is TRBV7-2 and J usage is TRBJ2-3; D possibly corresponds to TRBD1 (6 bases). V was trimmed by 5 bases and J by 3 bases, leaving 12 bases between them. This CDR3 spans 14 amino acids. Germline CDR1 is SGHTA and CDR2 is FQGNSA.

The gene calls are TRBV5-1 and TRBJ2-3; the match to TRBD2 covers 10 bases. The CDR3 sequence is 17 residues long. V was clipped by 4 bases and J by 3 bases; unmatched bases: 11. The germline CDR1 and CDR2 sequences are SGHRS and YFSETQ. The CDR3 nucleotides are TGCGCCAGCAGCCCTAACCCAGCGGGAGGGGGAACAGATACGCAGTATTTT. Its translation is CASSPNPAGGGTDTQYF. Filled out from reference TRBV5-1 and TRBJ2-3, the complete variable domain reads KAGVTQTPRYLIKTRGQQVTLSCSPISGHRSVSWYQQTPGQGLQFLFEYFSETQRNKGNFPGRFSGRQFSNSRSEMNVSTLELGDSALYLCASSPNPAGGGTDTQYFGPGTRLTVL.

The chain couples TRBV27 to TRBJ2-7; 12 bases are a match to TRBD1. The CDR3 sequence is 14 residues long. The junction had 5 bases not matched to a gene; V was cut back by 5 bases and J by 6 bases. Germline V CDR1 and CDR2: MNHEY, SMNVEV (reference sequence). This chain's CDR3 is CASSVGTGGLEQYF. In DNA, the CDR3 is TGTGCCAGCAGTGTCGGGACAGGGGGCCTCGAGCAGTACTTC.

The chain carries TRBV19 and TRBJ2-5; maybe TRBD1 (6 bases). This CDR3 spans 15 amino acids. The V gene's germline CDR1 is LNHDA and CDR2 SQIVND (reference sequence). V lost 0 bases and J 0 bases, leaving 8 bases between the germline ends. The CDR3 spells CASSIDRGNQETQYF. The CDR3 DNA is TGTGCCAGTAGTATAGACAGGGGAAACCAAGAGACCCAGTACTTC.

With respect to this clone: The conserved final phenylalanine or tryptophan is absent from the CDR3, which likely points to a read error. This sequence joins TRBV11-3 and TRBJ1-1; no reliable D call. Germline values: CDR1 SGHNT, CDR2 YENEEA. The V end was cut by 0 bases, the J end by 5 bases, with 7 bases between. This CDR3 is 13 amino acids long. The chain's CDR3 is CASSLDQRTEAFC. CDR3 in DNA: TGTGCCAGCAGCTTAGATCAAAGGACTGAAGCTTTCTGT.

This chain links TRBV6-5 with TRBJ2-1; TRBD2 agrees at 9 bases. V lost 2 bases to trimming and J lost 10 bases; unmatched junction nucleotides: 6. The CDR3 covers 14 residues. Germline CDR1 is MNHEY and CDR2 is SVGAGI. CDR3 sequence reads: CASSYAGGPWEQFF. CDR3 DNA: TGTGCCAGCAGTTACGCGGGAGGGCCATGGGAGCAGTTCTTC.

This chain uses TRBV30 with TRBJ2-5; TRBD2 matches 8 bases. The germline V gene has CDR1 GTSNPN and CDR2 SVGIG (reference sequence). With 7 bases clipped from V and 4 bases from J, the junction kept 8 bases outside the gene matches. This CDR3 region has 13 residues. The CDR3 coding sequence is TGTGCCTTCCGACGGGAGGGGAGAGAGACCCAGTACTTC. This sequence encodes CAFRREGRETQYF.

The rearrangement links TRBV7-9 to TRBJ2-5; 10 positions match TRBD1. Germline V gene sequence: CDR1 SEHNR, CDR2 FQNEAQ (reference sequence). J gave up 6 bases and V 1 base, and 8 bases lay outside the gene matches. This CDR3 contains 16 residues. The CDR3 reads CASSLETGGVQKTQYF. The CDR3 coding sequence is TGTGCCAGCAGCTTAGAGACAGGGGGCGTACAAAAGACCCAGTACTTC. The whole variable domain, filled in from reference TRBV7-9 and TRBJ2-5, reads DTGVSQNPRHKITKRGQNVTFRCDPISEHNRLYWYRQTLGQGPEFLTYFQNEAQLEKSRLLSDRFSAERPKGSFSTLEIQRTEQGDSAMYLCASSLETGGVQKTQYFGPGTRLLVL.

The chain combines TRBV5-1 with TRBJ2-3; 10 nucleotides align to TRBD2. The ends lost 5 bases at V and 3 bases at J; junction bases unmatched: 3. This CDR3 contains 14 residues. Germline V gene data show CDR1 as SGHRS and CDR2 as YFSETQ. The CDR3 region has the DNA TGCGCCAGCAGGCCTAGCGGGAGTACAGATACGCAGTATTTT. It yields the protein CASRPSGSTDTQYF. The full variable domain, rest sourced from reference TRBV5-1 and TRBJ2-3, is KAGVTQTPRYLIKTRGQQVTLSCSPISGHRSVSWYQQTPGQGLQFLFEYFSETQRNKGNFPGRFSGRQFSNSRSEMNVSTLELGDSALYLCASRPSGSTDTQYFGPGTRLTVL.

The chain recombines TRBV18 with TRBJ2-1, with D maybe TRBD2 (6 bases). The ends were cut back, 2 bases at V and 6 bases at J, with 17 bases in the middle. The length of the CDR3 is 16 residues. Germline loops: CDR1 KGHSH, CDR2 LQKENI. CDR3 sequence: CASSPDLFYSGNEQFF. CDR3 DNA: TGTGCCAGCTCACCAGATCTTTTCTATAGCGGCAATGAGCAGTTCTTC.

The chain joins TRBV28 to TRBJ2-5, with a weak D call TRBD2 (5 bases). Germline V gene sequence: CDR1 MDHEN, CDR2 SYDVKM. CDR3 size: 15 residues. V lost 5 bases and J lost 3, with 16 bases in between. The CDR3 nucleotides are TGTGCCAGCAGTCCAAGGGCTAGCTTCAAAGAGACCCAGTACTTC. The encoded protein is CASSPRASFKETQYF.